These 5 T cell receptor beta chains originate from one sample sequenced in a study of blood T cells in healthy people across ages. Next came a second PCR, run for about 7 to 12 cycles, which used a sample-barcoded 5' primer along with a J-beta primer mix. TCRdb re-called the 5' RACE reads through MiXCR, storing one row per CDR3 protein. This table holds under 2,000,000 distinct CDR3 sequences, just under 50% found once. Specimen: blood. These receptors were collected from a woman between 40 and 50 years old in good health.

J is TRBJ2-5 and V is TRBV20-1; D unclear. CDR3 length: 10 amino acids. Trimming took off 8 bases at V and 7 bases at J, with 11 bases between the two ends. Looked up from germline, CDR1 is DFQATT and CDR2 is SNEGSKA (reference sequence). The CDR3 DNA reads as TGCAGTACCCACCGAGGGACCCAGTACTTC. Translating gives CSTHRGTQYF.

This clonotype occurred a few times. V and J are TRBV7-9 and TRBJ2-1; perhaps TRBD1 as D (5 bases). V lost 5 bases, J lost 6 bases, and 14 bases lay in between. Germline lookup yields CDR1 SEHNR and CDR2 FQNEAQ (reference sequence). The CDR3 spans 14 residues. The CDR3 sequence is CASSTGPTVNEQFF. In DNA form, the CDR3 reads TGTGCCAGCAGCACCGGCCCGACAGTCAATGAGCAGTTCTTC.

The chain uses TRBV5-6 and TRBJ1-6; TRBD1 aligns across 10 bases. The V gene's germline CDR1 is SGHDT and CDR2 YYEEEE. J lost 4 bases, V lost 3 bases, and 4 bases had no gene match. The CDR3 contains 16 residues. Here the CDR3 DNA reads TGTGCCAGCAGCTCCGGACAGGGGGTGTATAATTCACCCCTCCACTTT. As protein: CASSSGQGVYNSPLHF.

V is TRBV28 and J is TRBJ2-3; D unclear. Germline-derived CDR1 and CDR2 are MDHEN and SYDVKM. This CDR3 region has 13 residues. V was clipped by 3 bases and J by 1 base, with 5 bases between them. The CDR3 is CASSFVGTDTQYF. The CDR3 region has the DNA TGTGCCAGCAGTTTTGTGGGCACAGATACGCAGTATTTT.

The chain has TRBV28 and TRBJ2-7, with 9 bases lining up with TRBD2. Germline CDR1 reads MDHEN; CDR2 reads SYDVKM. The CDR3 loop spans 14 amino acids. J lost 6 bases, V lost 7 bases, and 10 bases had no gene match. CDR3 in amino acids: CASTPGGGEGEQYF. The CDR3 nucleotides are TGTGCCAGCACCCCCGGCGGGGGGGAGGGCGAGCAGTACTTC. Full variable domain (rest looked up from reference TRBV28 and TRBJ2-7): DVKVTQSSRYLVKRTGEKVFLECVQDMDHENMFWYRQDPGLGLRLIYFSYDVKMKEKGDIPEGYSVSREKKERFSLILESASTNQTSMYLCASTPGGGEGEQYFGPGTRLTVT.